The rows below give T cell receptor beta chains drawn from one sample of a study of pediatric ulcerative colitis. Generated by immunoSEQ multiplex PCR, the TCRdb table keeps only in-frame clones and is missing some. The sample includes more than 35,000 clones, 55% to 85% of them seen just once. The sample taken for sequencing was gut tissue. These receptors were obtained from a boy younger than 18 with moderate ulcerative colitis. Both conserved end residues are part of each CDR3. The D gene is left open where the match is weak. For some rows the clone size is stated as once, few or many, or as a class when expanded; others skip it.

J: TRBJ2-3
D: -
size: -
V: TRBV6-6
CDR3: CASRRGHGTDTQYF
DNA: TGTGCCAGCAGGCGGGGACATGGCACAGATACGCAGTATTTT

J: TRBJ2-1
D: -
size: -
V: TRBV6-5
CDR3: CASRTDYYNEQFF
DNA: TGTGCCAGCAGGACGGACTACTACAATGAGCAGTTCTTC

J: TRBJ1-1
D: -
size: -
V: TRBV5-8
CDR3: CASSFPDRRGPEAFF
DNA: TGTGCCAGCAGCTTCCCAGACAGAAGGGGCCCTGAAGCTTTCTTT

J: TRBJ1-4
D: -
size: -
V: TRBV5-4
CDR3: CASSYGTLEKLFF
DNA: TGTGCCAGCAGCTATGGGACACTTGAAAAACTGTTTTTT

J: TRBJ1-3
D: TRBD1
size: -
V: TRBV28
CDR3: CASSFSGGQVAIYF
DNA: TGTGCCAGCAGTTTTTCAGGGGGACAGGTAGCCATATATTTT

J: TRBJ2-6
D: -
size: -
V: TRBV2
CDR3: CASSEEGSGANVLTF
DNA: TGTGCCAGCAGTGAAGAGGGGTCTGGGGCCAACGTCCTGACTTTC

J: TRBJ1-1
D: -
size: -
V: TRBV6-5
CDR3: CASSYGPDREAFF
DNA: TGTGCCAGCAGTTACGGCCCGGACAGAGAAGCTTTCTTT

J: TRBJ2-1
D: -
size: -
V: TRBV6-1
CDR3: CASSEFAGAEDSNEQFF
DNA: TGTGCCAGCAGTGAATTTGCCGGGGCCGAAGACTCCAATGAGCAGTTCTTC

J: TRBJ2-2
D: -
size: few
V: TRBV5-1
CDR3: CASWAPGTATGELFF
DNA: TGCGCCAGCTGGGCCCCGGGGACTGCCACCGGGGAGCTGTTTTTT

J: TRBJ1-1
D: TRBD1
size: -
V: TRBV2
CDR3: CASKARGQQNTEAFF
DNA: TGTGCCAGCAAAGCTAGGGGACAGCAGAACACTGAAGCTTTCTTT

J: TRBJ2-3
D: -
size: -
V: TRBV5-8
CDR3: CASRPGAADTQYF
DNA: TGTGCCAGCCGCCCAGGGGCCGCGGATACGCAGTATTTT

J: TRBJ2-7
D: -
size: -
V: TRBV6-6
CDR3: CASSYPGVRFYEQYF
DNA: TGTGCCAGCAGTTACCCGGGGGTGAGGTTCTACGAGCAGTACTTC

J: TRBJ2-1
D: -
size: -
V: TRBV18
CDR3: CASSKKTGNEQFF
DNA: TGTGCCAGCTCGAAAAAGACGGGCAATGAGCAGTTCTTC

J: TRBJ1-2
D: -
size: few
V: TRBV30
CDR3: CAWSPGEGYGYTF
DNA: TGTGCCTGGAGTCCGGGGGAAGGCTACGGCTACACCTTC

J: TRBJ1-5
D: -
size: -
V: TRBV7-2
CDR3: CASSLEHYSNQPQHF
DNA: TGTGCCAGCAGCTTAGAACACTATAGCAATCAGCCCCAGCATTTT